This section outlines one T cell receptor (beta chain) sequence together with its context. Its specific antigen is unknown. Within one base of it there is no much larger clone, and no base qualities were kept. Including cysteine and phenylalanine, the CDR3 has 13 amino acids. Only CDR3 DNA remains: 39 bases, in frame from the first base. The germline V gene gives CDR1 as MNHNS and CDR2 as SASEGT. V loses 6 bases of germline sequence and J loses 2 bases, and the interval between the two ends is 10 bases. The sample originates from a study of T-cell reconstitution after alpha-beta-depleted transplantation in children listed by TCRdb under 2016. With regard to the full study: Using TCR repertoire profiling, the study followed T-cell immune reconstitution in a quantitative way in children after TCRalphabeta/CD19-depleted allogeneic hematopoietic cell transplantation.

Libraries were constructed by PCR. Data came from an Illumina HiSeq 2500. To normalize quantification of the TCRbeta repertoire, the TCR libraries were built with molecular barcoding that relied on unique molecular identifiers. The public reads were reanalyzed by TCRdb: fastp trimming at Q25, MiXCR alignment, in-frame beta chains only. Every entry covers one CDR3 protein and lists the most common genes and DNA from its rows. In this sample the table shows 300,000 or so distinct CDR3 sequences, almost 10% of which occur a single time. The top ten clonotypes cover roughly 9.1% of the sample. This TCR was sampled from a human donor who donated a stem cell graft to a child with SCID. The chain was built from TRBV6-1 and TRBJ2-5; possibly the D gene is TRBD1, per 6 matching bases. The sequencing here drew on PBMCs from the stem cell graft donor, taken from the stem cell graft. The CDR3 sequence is CASRDRRQETQYF. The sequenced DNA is TGTGCCAGCAGAGACAGGAGACAAGAGACCCAGTACTTC.